This paragraph reports one TCR beta chain. This entry is derived from a study of blood T cell repertoires in COVID-19. Turning to the study itself: Spain, Italy and the United States supplied samples that represented acute and convalescent COVID-19. Sample material is recorded as cDNA or gDNA derived from T cells, B-cell-depleted T cells, or PBMCs.

This CDR3 has 15 amino acids. Germline V gene sequence: CDR1 KGHDR, CDR2 SFDVKD. The V and J ends lost 2 bases and 3 bases, in that order; junction bases with no gene match: 5. Source study methods: Counts of nucleated cells, estimated from reference gene primer amplification, were obtained. Sequencing used immunoSEQ multiplex PCR; TCRdb keeps in-frame clones, though not all of them. Clone size and V and J calls were adopted from that table, with D and trimming inferred from the DNA. The top ten clones hold more than 14% of a sample with fewer than 90,000 clones, 87% of them seen once. The sequenced sample consisted of peripheral blood. The sequence derives from a male donor with acute or convalescent COVID-19. The gene calls are TRBV24-1 and TRBJ1-1; 7 nucleotides match TRBD1. CDR3 protein: CATSDSRQGDTEAFF. Written as DNA, the CDR3 is TGTGCCACCAGTGATTCACGCCAGGGGGACACTGAAGCTTTCTTT.